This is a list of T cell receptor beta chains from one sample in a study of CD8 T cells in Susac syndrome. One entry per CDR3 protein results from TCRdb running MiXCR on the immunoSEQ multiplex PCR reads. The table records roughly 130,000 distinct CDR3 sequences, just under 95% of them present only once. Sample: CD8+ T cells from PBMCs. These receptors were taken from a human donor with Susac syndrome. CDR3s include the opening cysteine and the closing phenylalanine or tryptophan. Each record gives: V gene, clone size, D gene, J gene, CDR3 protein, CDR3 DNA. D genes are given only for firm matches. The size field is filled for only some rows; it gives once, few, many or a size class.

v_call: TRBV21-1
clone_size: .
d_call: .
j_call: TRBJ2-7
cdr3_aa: CASLSAAPYEQYF
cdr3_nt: TGTGCCAGCTTATCGGCGGCCCCCTACGAGCAGTACTTC

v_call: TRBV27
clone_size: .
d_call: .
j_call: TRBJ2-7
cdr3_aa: CASSLSGTPTAEQYF
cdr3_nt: TGTGCCAGCAGTTTATCAGGGACTCCGACGGCCGAGCAGTACTTC

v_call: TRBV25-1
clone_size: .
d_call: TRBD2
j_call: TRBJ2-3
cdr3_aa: CASSVAGLAGTDTQYF
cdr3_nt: TGTGCCAGCAGTGTGGCAGGACTAGCGGGGACAGATACGCAGTATTTT

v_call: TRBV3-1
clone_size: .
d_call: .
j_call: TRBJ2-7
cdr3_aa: CASSQDGGPPQNEQYF
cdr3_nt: TGTGCCAGCAGCCAAGACGGGGGGCCTCCCCAGAACGAGCAGTACTTC

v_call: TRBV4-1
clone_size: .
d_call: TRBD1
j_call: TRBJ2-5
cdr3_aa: CANSPGTGVWETQYF
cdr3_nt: TGCGCCAACAGCCCTGGGACAGGGGTTTGGGAGACCCAGTACTTC

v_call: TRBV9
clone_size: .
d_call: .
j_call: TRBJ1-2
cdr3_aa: CASSVGIKDGYTF
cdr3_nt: TGTGCCAGCAGCGTAGGAATAAAGGATGGCTACACCTTC

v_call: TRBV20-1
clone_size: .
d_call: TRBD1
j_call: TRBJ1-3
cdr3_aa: CSARPSTGGGGNTIYF
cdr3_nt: TGCAGTGCTAGACCCTCGACAGGGGGCGGAGGAAACACCATATATTTT

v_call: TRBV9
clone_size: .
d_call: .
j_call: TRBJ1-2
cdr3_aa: CASSGRDEMRSGYTF
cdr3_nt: TGTGCCAGCAGCGGCCGGGACGAAATGAGGAGTGGCTACACCTTC

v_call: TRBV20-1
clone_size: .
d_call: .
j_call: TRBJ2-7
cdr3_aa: CSARSQSYEQYF
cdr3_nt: TGCAGTGCTAGAAGTCAGTCCTACGAGCAGTACTTC

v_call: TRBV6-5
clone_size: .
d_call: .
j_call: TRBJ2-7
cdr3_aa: CASSFGLGFSYEQYF
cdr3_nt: TGTGCCAGCAGTTTTGGTTTGGGCTTCTCCTACGAGCAGTACTTC

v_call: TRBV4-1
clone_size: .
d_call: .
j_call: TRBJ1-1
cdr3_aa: CASSQGKEAFF
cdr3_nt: TGCGCCAGCAGCCAAGGTAAAGAAGCTTTCTTT

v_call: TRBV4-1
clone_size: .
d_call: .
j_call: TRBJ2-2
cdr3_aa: CASSLPGTGVGELFF
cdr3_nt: TGCGCCAGCAGCCTACCAGGGACCGGGGTCGGGGAGCTGTTTTTT

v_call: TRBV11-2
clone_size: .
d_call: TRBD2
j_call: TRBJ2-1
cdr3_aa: CASSLNAGGNNEQFF
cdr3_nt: TGTGCCAGCAGCTTAAATGCGGGGGGCAACAATGAGCAGTTCTTC

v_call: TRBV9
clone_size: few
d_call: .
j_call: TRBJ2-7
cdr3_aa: CASSPGLNYEQYF
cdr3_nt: TGTGCCAGCAGCCCGGGACTGAACTACGAGCAGTACTTC

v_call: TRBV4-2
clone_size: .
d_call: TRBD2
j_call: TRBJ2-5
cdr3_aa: CASSQVQRGEGTEETQYF
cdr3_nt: TGTGCCAGCAGCCAAGTCCAACGAGGGGAGGGGACGGAGGAGACCCAGTACTTC

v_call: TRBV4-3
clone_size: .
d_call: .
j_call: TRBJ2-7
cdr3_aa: CASSQVPQGPYEQYF
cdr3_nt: TGCGCCAGCAGCCAAGTACCCCAGGGTCCGTACGAGCAGTACTTC

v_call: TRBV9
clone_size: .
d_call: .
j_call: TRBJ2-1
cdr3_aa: CASHVGVGGNEQFF
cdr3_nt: TGTGCCAGCCACGTCGGGGTAGGGGGTAATGAGCAGTTCTTC

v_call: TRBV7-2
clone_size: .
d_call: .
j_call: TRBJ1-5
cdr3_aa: CASSVDSTLGNQPQHF
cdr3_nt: TGTGCCAGCAGCGTCGACAGCACCCTTGGGAATCAGCCCCAGCATTTT

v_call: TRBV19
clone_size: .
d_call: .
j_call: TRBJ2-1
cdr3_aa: CASNRGSSYNEQFF
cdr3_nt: TGTGCCAGTAATCGGGGGAGCTCCTACAATGAGCAGTTCTTC

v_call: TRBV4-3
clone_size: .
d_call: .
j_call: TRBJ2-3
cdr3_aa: CASSQGRGAPDTQYF
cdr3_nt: TGCGCCAGCAGCCAAGGACGGGGGGCTCCAGATACGCAGTATTTT

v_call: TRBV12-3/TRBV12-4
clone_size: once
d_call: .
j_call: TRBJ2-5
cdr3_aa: CASTLDRGETQYF
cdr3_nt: TGTGCCAGCACCCTGGACAGAGGAGAGACCCAGTACTTC

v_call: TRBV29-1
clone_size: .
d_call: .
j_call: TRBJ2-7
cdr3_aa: CSVSGTTNYEQYF
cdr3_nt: TGCAGCGTTTCGGGGACAACCAACTACGAGCAGTACTTC

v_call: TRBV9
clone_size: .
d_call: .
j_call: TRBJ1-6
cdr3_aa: CASTLTGNYNSPLHF
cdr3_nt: TGTGCCAGCACCCTCACAGGGAACTATAATTCACCCCTCCACTTT

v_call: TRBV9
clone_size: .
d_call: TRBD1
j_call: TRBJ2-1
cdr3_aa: CASSVSGTEYNEQFF
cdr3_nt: TGTGCCAGCAGCGTAAGTGGGACAGAATACAATGAGCAGTTCTTC

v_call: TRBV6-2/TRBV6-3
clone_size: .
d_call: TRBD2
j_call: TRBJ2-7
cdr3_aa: CASRKGLAGAYEQYF
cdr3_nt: TGTGCCAGCAGGAAGGGACTAGCGGGGGCGTACGAGCAGTACTTC

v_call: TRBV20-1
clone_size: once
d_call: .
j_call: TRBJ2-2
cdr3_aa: CSAWHAGELFF
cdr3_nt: TGCAGTGCTTGGCACGCGGGGGAGCTGTTTTTT

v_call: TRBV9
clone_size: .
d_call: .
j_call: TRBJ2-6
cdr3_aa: CASSGKEGGYGANVLTF
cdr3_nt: TGTGCCAGCAGCGGAAAAGAGGGGGGGTATGGGGCCAACGTCCTGACTTTC

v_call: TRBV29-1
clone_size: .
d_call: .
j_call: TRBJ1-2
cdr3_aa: CSVVANYGYTF
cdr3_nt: TGCAGCGTTGTGGCCAACTATGGCTACACCTTC

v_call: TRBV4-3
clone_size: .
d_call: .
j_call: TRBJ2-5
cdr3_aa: CASSQERDLGAQETQYF
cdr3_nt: TGCGCCAGCAGCCAAGAGAGGGACCTAGGGGCACAAGAGACCCAGTACTTC

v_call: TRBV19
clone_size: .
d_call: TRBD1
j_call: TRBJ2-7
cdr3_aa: CASSAIGTGYEQYF
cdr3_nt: TGTGCCAGTAGTGCCATCGGGACAGGCTACGAGCAGTACTTC

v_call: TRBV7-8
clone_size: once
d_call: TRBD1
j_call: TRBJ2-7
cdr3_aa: CASSDTGGPYEQYF
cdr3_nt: TGTGCCAGCAGCGACACAGGGGGCCCTTACGAGCAGTACTTC

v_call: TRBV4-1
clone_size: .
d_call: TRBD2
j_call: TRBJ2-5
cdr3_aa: CASSPRLAGEETQYF
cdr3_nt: TGCGCCAGCAGCCCCCGACTAGCGGGGGAGGAGACCCAGTACTTC

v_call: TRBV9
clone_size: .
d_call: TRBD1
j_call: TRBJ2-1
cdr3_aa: CASSVVGGRYNEQFF
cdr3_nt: TGTGCCAGCAGCGTAGTAGGGGGCCGGTACAATGAGCAGTTCTTC

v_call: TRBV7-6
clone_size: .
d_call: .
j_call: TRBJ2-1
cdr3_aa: CASSLEQMNEQFF
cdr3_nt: TGTGCCAGCAGCTTAGAACAGATGAATGAGCAGTTCTTC

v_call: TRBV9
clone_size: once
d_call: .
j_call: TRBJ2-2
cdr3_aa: CASSGGDSHTGELFF
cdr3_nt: TGTGCCAGCAGCGGGGGGGACTCCCACACCGGGGAGCTGTTTTTT

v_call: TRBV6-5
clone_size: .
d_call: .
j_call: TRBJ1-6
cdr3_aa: CASSSGASSYNSPLHF
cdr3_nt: TGTGCCAGCAGTTCCGGGGCCAGCTCCTATAATTCACCCCTCCACTTT

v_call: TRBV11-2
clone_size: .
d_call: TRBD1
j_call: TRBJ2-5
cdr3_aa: CASTTQGQETQYF
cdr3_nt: TGTGCCAGCACCACACAGGGGCAAGAGACCCAGTACTTC

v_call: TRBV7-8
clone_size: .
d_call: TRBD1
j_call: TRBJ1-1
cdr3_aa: CATGQGATEAFF
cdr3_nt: TGTGCCACCGGGCAGGGGGCCACTGAAGCTTTCTTT

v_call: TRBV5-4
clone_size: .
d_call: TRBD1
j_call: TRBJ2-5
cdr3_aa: CASSFLGGLETQYF
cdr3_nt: TGTGCCAGCAGCTTCCTAGGGGGCCTCGAGACCCAGTACTTC

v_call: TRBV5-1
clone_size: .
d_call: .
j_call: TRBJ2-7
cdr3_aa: CASSLSQAPSLYYEQYF
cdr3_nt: TGCGCCTCGTCTCTTTCACAGGCCCCCTCTCTCTACTACGAGCAGTACTTC

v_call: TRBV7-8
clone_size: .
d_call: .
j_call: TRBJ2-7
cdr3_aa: CASSLRSTGPAEQYF
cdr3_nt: TGTGCCAGCAGCTTAAGGTCGACAGGTCCAGCCGAGCAGTACTTC

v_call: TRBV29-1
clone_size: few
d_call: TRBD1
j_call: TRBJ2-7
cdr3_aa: CSVGQGSYEQYF
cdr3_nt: TGCAGCGTTGGACAGGGGAGCTACGAGCAGTACTTC

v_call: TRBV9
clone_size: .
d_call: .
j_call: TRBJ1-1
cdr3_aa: CASSVGVGGLAFF
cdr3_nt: TGTGCCAGCAGCGTAGGGGTAGGGGGGTTGGCTTTCTTT

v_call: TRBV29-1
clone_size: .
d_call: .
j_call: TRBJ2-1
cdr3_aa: CSVGTVYNEQFF
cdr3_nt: TGCAGCGTTGGGACGGTGTACAATGAGCAGTTCTTC

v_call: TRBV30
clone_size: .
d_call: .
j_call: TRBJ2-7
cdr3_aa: CAWSGSYEQYF
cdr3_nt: TGTGCCTGGAGTGGCTCCTACGAGCAGTACTTC

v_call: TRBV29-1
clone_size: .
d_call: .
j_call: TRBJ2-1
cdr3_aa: CSVEDWRNEQFF
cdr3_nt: TGCAGCGTTGAAGATTGGAGGAATGAGCAGTTCTTC

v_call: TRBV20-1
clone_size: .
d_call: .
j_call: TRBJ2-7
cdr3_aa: CSARLGLKYEQYF
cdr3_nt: TGCAGTGCGAGGCTTGGGCTGAAATACGAGCAGTACTTC

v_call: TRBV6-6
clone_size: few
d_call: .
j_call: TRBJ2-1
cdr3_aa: CASSYGTLNEQFF
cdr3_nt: TGTGCCAGCAGTTACGGTACTCTCAATGAGCAGTTCTTC

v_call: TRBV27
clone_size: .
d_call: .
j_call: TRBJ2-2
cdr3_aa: CASSPMAGELFF
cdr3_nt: TGTGCCAGCAGTCCGATGGCAGGGGAGCTGTTTTTT

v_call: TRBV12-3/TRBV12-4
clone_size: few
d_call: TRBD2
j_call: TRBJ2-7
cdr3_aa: CASSPGLVYEQYF
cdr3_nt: TGTGCCAGCAGCCCCGGACTAGTCTACGAGCAGTACTTC

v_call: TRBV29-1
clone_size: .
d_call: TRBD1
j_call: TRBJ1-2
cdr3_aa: CSVEGTGENYGYTF
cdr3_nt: TGCAGCGTTGAGGGGACAGGGGAAAACTATGGCTACACCTTC

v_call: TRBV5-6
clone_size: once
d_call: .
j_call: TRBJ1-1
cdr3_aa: CAGSEGGNTEAFF
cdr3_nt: TGTGCCGGTTCGGAGGGGGGGAACACTGAAGCTTTCTTT

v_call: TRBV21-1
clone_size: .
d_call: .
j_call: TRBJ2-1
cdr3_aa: CASSKSVDDEQFF
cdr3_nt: TGTGCCAGCAGCAAGTCCGTGGATGATGAGCAGTTCTTC

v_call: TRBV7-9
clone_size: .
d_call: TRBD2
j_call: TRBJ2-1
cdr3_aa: CASSSTSRAFYGQFF
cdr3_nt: TGTGCCAGCAGCTCGACTAGCAGAGCCTTTTACGGGCAGTTCTTC

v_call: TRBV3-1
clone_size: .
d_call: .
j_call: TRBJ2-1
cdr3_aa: CASSGGPSSYNEQFF
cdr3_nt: TGTGCCAGCAGTGGGGGGCCGAGCTCCTACAATGAGCAGTTCTTC

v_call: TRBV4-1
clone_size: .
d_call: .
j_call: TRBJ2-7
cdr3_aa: CASSQVVRDYEQYF
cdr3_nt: TGCGCCAGCAGCCAAGTAGTCAGGGACTACGAGCAGTACTTC

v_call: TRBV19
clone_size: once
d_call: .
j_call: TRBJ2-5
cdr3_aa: CASSRDGEETQYF
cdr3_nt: TGTGCCAGTTCTCGGGACGGCGAAGAGACCCAGTACTTC